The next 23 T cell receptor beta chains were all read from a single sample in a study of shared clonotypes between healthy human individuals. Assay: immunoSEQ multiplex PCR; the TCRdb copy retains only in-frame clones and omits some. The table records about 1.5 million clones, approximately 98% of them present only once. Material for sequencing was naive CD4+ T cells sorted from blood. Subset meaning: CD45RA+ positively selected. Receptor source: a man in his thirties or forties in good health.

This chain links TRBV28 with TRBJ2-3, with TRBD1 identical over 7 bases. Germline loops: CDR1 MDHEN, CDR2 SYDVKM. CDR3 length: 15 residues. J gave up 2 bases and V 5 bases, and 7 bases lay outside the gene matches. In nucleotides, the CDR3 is TGTGCCAGCAGTGGACAGGTCAGACCCACAGATACGCAGTATTTT. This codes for CASSGQVRPTDTQYF.

CDR3 amino acids: CATRADQPQHF. DNA of the CDR3: TGTGCCACCAGGGCCGATCAGCCCCAGCATTTT. The rearrangement joins TRBV19 to TRBJ1-5; weak D call: TRBD1 (5 bases). Deletions cut 10 bases from V and 5 bases from J, with 9 bases between. This CDR3 comprises 11 residues. Germline values: CDR1 LNHDA, CDR2 SQIVND (reference sequence).

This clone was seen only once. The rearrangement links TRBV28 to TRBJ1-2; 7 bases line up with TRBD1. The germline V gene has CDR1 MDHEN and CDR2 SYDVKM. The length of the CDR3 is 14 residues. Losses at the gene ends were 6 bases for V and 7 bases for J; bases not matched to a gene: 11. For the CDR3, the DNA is TGTGCCAGCAGGTCTACAGGGGAAGGAGGTGGCTACACCTTC. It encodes CASRSTGEGGGYTF.

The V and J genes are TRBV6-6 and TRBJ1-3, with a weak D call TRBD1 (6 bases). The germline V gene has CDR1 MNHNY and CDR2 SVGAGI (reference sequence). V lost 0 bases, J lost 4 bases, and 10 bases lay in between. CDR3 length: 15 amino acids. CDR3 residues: CASSYSTGGGNTIYF. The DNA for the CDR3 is TGTGCCAGCAGTTACTCGACAGGAGGCGGAAACACCATATATTTT.

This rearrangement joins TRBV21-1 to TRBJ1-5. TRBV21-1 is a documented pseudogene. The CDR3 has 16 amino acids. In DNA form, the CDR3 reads TGTGCCAGCAGCAAAGAAGGGCCCATACTGGGTCAGCCCCAGCATTTT. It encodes CASSKEGPILGQPQHF.

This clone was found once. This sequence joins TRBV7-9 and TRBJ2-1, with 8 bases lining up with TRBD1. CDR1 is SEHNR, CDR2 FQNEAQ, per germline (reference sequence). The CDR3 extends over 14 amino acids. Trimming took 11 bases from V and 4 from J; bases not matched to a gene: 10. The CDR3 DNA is TGTGCCGGCCTCGGACAGGGCGTATACAATGAGCAGTTCTTC. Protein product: CAGLGQGVYNEQFF.

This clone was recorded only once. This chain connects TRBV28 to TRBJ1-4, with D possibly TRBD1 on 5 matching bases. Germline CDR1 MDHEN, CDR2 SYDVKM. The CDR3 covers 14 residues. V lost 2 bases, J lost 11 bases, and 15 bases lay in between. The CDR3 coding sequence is TGTGCCAGCAGTTTACAGGGCGCGGATCGGAAACTGTTTTTT. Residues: CASSLQGADRKLFF.

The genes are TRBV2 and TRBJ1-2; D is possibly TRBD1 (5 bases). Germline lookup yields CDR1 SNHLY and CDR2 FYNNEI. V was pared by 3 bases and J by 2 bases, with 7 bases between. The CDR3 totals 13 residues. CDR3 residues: CASSEGTNYGYTF. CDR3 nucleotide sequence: TGTGCCAGCAGTGAGGGGACCAACTATGGCTACACCTTC.

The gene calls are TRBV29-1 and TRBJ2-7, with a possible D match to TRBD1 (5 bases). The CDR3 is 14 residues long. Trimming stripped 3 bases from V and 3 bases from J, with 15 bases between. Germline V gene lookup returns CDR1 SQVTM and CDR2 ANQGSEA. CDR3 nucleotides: TGCAGCGTTGAGGCTCAGGGTAAGGGCTACGAGCAGTACTTC. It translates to CSVEAQGKGYEQYF.

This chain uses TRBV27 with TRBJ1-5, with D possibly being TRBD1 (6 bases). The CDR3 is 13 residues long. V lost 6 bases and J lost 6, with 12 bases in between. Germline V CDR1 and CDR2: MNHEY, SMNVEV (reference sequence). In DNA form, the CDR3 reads TGTGCCAGCAGATACAGGGAGTCTCAGCCCCAGCATTTT. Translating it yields CASRYRESQPQHF.

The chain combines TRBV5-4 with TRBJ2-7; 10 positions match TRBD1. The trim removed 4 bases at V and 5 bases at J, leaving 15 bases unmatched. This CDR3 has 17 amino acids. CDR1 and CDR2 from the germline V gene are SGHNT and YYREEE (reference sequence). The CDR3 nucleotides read TGTGCCAGCAGCGCCGGGTGGGGGACAGGGGAACACAACGAGCAGTACTTC. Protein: CASSAGWGTGEHNEQYF.

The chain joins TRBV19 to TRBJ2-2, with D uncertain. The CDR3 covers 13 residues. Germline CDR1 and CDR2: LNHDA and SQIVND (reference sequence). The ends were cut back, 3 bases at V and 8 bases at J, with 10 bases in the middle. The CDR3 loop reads CASSMPLVGELFF. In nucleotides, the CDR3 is TGTGCCAGTAGTATGCCGTTAGTAGGGGAGCTGTTTTTT.

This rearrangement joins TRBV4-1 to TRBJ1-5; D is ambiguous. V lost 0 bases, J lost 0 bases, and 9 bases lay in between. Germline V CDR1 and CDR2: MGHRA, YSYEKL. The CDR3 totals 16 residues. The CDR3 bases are TGCGCCAGCAGCCAAGATGCCCAGTATAGCAATCAGCCCCAGCATTTT. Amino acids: CASSQDAQYSNQPQHF.

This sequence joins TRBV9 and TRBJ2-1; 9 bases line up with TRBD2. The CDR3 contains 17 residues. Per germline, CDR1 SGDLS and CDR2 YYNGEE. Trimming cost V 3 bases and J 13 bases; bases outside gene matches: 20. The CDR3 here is CASSAGIFSGSGSLQFF. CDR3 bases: TGTGCCAGCAGCGCGGGGATATTTAGCGGGAGCGGTTCTTTACAGTTCTTC. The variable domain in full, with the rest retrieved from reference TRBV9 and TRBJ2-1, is DSGVTQTPKHLITATGQRVTLRCSPRSGDLSVYWYQQSLDQGLQFLIQYYNGEERAKGNILERFSAQQFPDLHSELNLSSLELGDSALYFCASSAGIFSGSGSLQFFGPGTRLTVL.

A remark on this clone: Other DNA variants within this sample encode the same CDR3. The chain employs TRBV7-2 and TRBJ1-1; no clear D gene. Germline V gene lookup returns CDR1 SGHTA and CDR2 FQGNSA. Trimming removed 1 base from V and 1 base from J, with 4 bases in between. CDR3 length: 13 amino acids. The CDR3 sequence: CASSLDKNTEAFF. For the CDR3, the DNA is TGTGCCAGCAGCTTAGATAAGAACACTGAAGCTTTCTTT. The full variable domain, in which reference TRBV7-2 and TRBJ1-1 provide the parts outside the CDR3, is GAGVSQSPSNKVTEKGKDVELRCDPISGHTALYWYRQSLGQGLEFLIYFQGNSAPDKSGLPSDRFSAERTGGSVSTLTIQRTQQEDSAVYLCASSLDKNTEAFFGQGTRLTVV.

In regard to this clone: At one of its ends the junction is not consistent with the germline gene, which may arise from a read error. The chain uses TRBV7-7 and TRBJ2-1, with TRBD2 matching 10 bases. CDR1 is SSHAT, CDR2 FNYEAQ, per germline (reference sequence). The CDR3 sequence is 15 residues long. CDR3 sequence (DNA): TGTGCTAGCAGCCCCCTAGCGGGAGCCCCTAATGAGCAGTTCTTC. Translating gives CASSPLAGAPNEQFF.

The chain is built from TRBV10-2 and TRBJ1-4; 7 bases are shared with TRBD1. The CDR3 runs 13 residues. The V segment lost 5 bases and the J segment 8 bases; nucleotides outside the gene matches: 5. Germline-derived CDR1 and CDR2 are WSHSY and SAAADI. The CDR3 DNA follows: TGCGCCAGCAGTTCACAGGGGACCGAAAAACTGTTTTTT. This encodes CASSSQGTEKLFF.

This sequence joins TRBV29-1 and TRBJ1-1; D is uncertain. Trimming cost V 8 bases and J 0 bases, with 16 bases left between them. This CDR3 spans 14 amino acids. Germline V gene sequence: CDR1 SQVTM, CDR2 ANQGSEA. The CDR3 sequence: CSTIRTRVNTEAFF. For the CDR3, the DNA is TGCAGCACCATCCGGACGCGCGTGAACACTGAAGCTTTCTTT.

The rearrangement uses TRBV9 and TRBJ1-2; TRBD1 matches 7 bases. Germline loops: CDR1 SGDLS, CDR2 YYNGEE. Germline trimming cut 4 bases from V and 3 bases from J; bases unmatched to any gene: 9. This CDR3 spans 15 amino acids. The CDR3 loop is CASSPGGRGDYGYTF. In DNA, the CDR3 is TGTGCCAGCAGCCCGGGGGGCAGGGGGGACTATGGCTACACCTTC.

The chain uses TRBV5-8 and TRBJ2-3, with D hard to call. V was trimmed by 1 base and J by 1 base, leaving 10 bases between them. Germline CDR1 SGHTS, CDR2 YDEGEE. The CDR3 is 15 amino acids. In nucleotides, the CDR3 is TGTGCCAGCAGCTTGTTGGGCGGCGGCACAGATACGCAGTATTTT. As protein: CASSLLGGGTDTQYF.

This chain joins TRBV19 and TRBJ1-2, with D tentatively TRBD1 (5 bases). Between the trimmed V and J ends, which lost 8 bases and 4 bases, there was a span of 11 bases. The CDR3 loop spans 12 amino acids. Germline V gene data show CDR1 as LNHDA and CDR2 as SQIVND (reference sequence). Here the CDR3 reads CASATEFYGYTF. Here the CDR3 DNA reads TGTGCCAGTGCGACAGAATTCTATGGCTACACCTTC.

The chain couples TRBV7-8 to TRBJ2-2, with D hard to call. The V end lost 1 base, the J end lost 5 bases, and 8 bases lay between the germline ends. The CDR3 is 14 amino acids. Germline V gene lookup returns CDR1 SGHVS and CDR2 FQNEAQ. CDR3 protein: CASSLGSVTGELFF. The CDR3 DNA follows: TGTGCCAGCAGCTTAGGGAGTGTGACCGGGGAGCTGTTTTTT. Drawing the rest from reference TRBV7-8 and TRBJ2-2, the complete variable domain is GAGVSQSPRYKVAKRGQDVALRCDPISGHVSLFWYQQALGQGPEFLTYFQNEAQLDKSGLPSDRFFAERPEGSVSTLKIQRTQQEDSAVYLCASSLGSVTGELFFGEGSRLTVL.

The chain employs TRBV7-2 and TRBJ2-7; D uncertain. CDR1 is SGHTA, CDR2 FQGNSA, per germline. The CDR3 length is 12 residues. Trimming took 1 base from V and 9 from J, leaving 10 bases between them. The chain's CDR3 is CASSLGSLRQYF. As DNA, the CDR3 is TGTGCCAGCAGCTTAGGAAGTCTACGGCAGTACTTC. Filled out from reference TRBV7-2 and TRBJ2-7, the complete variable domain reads GAGVSQSPSNKVTEKGKDVELRCDPISGHTALYWYRQSLGQGLEFLIYFQGNSAPDKSGLPSDRFSAERTGGSVSTLTIQRTQQEDSAVYLCASSLGSLRQYFGPGTRLTVT.